This T cell receptor (beta chain) was recorded in a study of shared clonotypes between healthy human individuals. Original data processing: Quality scores were absent from the junction-only immunoSEQ sequences, so filtering differed. The method was immunoSEQ multiplex PCR; TCRdb's version includes in-frame clones alone and lacks a portion of them. The DNA gave D and trimming, while V, J and clone size come from that table. This table has about 2 million clones, approximately 94% appearing once. Positive CCR7 selection of CD45RO-negative cells yielded the naive CD8 cells, and terminally differentiated effector memory CD45RA+ cells were excluded. Every donor, a Caucasian adult, lived in Nashville, Tennessee. The CDR3 consists of 15 residues. Trimming took 0 bases from V and 10 from J, leaving 15 bases between them. Germline V gene data show CDR1 as MGHRA and CDR2 as YSYEKL.

The clonotype was recovered from a man aged 18 to 35 in good health. The chain couples TRBV4-1 to TRBJ1-4, with D tentatively TRBD1 (5 bases). The sample taken for sequencing was naive CD8+ T cells sorted from blood. This chain's CDR3 is CASSQDGQGVGKLFF. As DNA, the CDR3 is TGCGCCAGCAGCCAAGATGGGCAGGGTGTAGGAAAACTGTTTTTT.